The rows below give T cell receptor beta chains drawn from one sample of a study of blood T cells in healthy people across ages. TCRdb re-called the 5' RACE reads through MiXCR, storing one row per CDR3 protein. This repertoire shows about 750,000 distinct CDR3 sequences, roughly 50% found once; its top ten account for approximately 40%. Source material: blood. The receptors were gathered from a man older than 75 in good health. The CDR3 runs from the conserved cysteine through the conserved F or W. Each record gives: V gene, D gene, J gene, clone size, CDR3 DNA, CDR3 protein. D genes are given only for firm matches. A clone size is listed for some rows: how often the clone was seen (once, few, many), or a class if it is expanded.

v_gene: TRBV27; d_gene: TRBD1; j_gene: TRBJ2-7; abundance: NA; CDR3nt: TGTGCCAGCAGTTTATCGGGCTTTCAGGGGGCCTACGAGCAGTACTTC; CDR3aa: CASSLSGFQGAYEQYF
v_gene: TRBV6-1; d_gene: NA; j_gene: TRBJ2-7; abundance: few; CDR3nt: TGTGCCAGCAGTGAAGTAAAACCATGGGAGCAGTACTTC; CDR3aa: CASSEVKPWEQYF
v_gene: TRBV15; d_gene: NA; j_gene: TRBJ1-5; abundance: few; CDR3nt: TGTGCCACCAGCAGAGAAAGAAGCAATCAGCCCCAGCATTTT; CDR3aa: CATSRERSNQPQHF
v_gene: TRBV5-1; d_gene: TRBD2; j_gene: TRBJ2-5; abundance: many; CDR3nt: TGCGCCAGCAGCCCCAGACTAGCGGGAGTTAGGAGCCAAGAGACCCAGTACTTC; CDR3aa: CASSPRLAGVRSQETQYF
v_gene: TRBV4-2; d_gene: TRBD1; j_gene: TRBJ1-2; abundance: NA; CDR3nt: TGTGCCAGCAGCCAAGTCCAAGGACAGGGGGTGAACTATGGCTACACCTTC; CDR3aa: CASSQVQGQGVNYGYTF
v_gene: TRBV20-1; d_gene: TRBD1; j_gene: TRBJ1-5; abundance: NA; CDR3nt: TGCAGTGCTGGAGAACAGGGGATGGGCCGATCGGATCAGCCCCAGCATTTT; CDR3aa: CSAGEQGMGRSDQPQHF
v_gene: TRBV5-1; d_gene: NA; j_gene: TRBJ2-3; abundance: NA; CDR3nt: TGCGCCAGCAGAGTCGCTGCAGATACGCAGTATTTT; CDR3aa: CASRVAADTQYF
v_gene: TRBV29-1; d_gene: NA; j_gene: TRBJ2-5; abundance: NA; CDR3nt: TGCAGCGTTGAAGTCCGCACGACACCGATGGAGACCCAGTACTTC; CDR3aa: CSVEVRTTPMETQYF
v_gene: TRBV24-1; d_gene: TRBD1; j_gene: TRBJ2-7; abundance: NA; CDR3nt: TGTGCCACCAGTGAGACAGGGGGCCCTTTGGGGCAGTACTTC; CDR3aa: CATSETGGPLGQYF
v_gene: TRBV7-9; d_gene: NA; j_gene: TRBJ2-5; abundance: once; CDR3nt: TGTGCCAGCAGCCCCTCTCCCCAGACCCAGTACTTC; CDR3aa: CASSPSPQTQYF
v_gene: TRBV5-1; d_gene: NA; j_gene: TRBJ2-7; abundance: NA; CDR3nt: TGCGCCAGCAGCTTCAATCCCAAGGCAGCGGTGCCCTACGAGCAGTACTTC; CDR3aa: CASSFNPKAAVPYEQYF
v_gene: TRBV5-6; d_gene: NA; j_gene: TRBJ1-1; abundance: NA; CDR3nt: TGTGCCAGCAGCTCGGTCGACGGGATCATGAACACTGAAGCTTTCTTT; CDR3aa: CASSSVDGIMNTEAFF
v_gene: TRBV20-1; d_gene: TRBD2; j_gene: TRBJ2-7; abundance: once; CDR3nt: TGCAGTGCCCCGACTAGCGCATACGAGCAGTACTTC; CDR3aa: CSAPTSAYEQYF
v_gene: TRBV4-1; d_gene: NA; j_gene: TRBJ1-6; abundance: few; CDR3nt: TGCGCCAGCAGCCAAGAGGTTGGGGCAGAGCTATATTCACCCCTCCACTTT; CDR3aa: CASSQEVGAELYSPLHF
v_gene: TRBV7-9; d_gene: TRBD2; j_gene: TRBJ2-3; abundance: NA; CDR3nt: TGTGCCAGCAGCTCTAGCGGGAGAATCCACAGATACGCGTATTTT; CDR3aa: CASSSSGRIHRYAYF
v_gene: TRBV5-1; d_gene: NA; j_gene: TRBJ2-3; abundance: few; CDR3nt: TGCGCCAGCAGCTTGGCCGGGAAGGTCACAGATACGCAGTATTTT; CDR3aa: CASSLAGKVTDTQYF
v_gene: TRBV20-1; d_gene: TRBD2; j_gene: TRBJ2-1; abundance: NA; CDR3nt: TGCAGTGCTAGAGATTCTAGCGGGGGCAACAATGAGCAGTTCTTC; CDR3aa: CSARDSSGGNNEQFF
v_gene: TRBV20-1; d_gene: NA; j_gene: TRBJ2-5; abundance: NA; CDR3nt: TGCAGTGCTTCTTCAGCGGGAGAGACCCAGTACTTC; CDR3aa: CSASSAGETQYF
v_gene: TRBV20-1; d_gene: TRBD2; j_gene: TRBJ2-5; abundance: NA; CDR3nt: TGCAGTGCCACCCCCGCCGCCCCCGGACTAGCGGGAGAGACCCAGTACTTC; CDR3aa: CSATPAAPGLAGETQYF
v_gene: TRBV28; d_gene: NA; j_gene: TRBJ2-3; abundance: NA; CDR3nt: TGTGCCAGCAGTTTGACGACGGCCCCAGATACGCAGTATTTT; CDR3aa: CASSLTTAPDTQYF
v_gene: TRBV5-1; d_gene: TRBD1; j_gene: TRBJ2-5; abundance: NA; CDR3nt: TGCGCCAGCAGTGAAGGGGGCGCAGCTGGGACCCAGTACTTC; CDR3aa: CASSEGGAAGTQYF
v_gene: TRBV3-1; d_gene: TRBD1; j_gene: TRBJ2-4; abundance: few; CDR3nt: TGTGCCAGCAGTCGCACAGGGGGCGTCGACATTCAGTACTTC; CDR3aa: CASSRTGGVDIQYF
v_gene: TRBV14; d_gene: NA; j_gene: TRBJ2-5; abundance: once; CDR3nt: TGTGCCAGCAGCCAAGACATGGTTTTAGGGCAGTACTTC; CDR3aa: CASSQDMVLGQYF
v_gene: TRBV12-3/TRBV12-4; d_gene: TRBD1; j_gene: TRBJ2-7; abundance: NA; CDR3nt: TGTGCCAGCAGTATATCAGGGGGAACGGGCTACGAGCAGTACTTC; CDR3aa: CASSISGGTGYEQYF
v_gene: TRBV18; d_gene: NA; j_gene: TRBJ2-6; abundance: NA; CDR3nt: TGTGCCAGCTCACGGGGTAGGTCGGACGTCCTGACTTTC; CDR3aa: CASSRGRSDVLTF
v_gene: TRBV6-2/TRBV6-3; d_gene: TRBD1; j_gene: TRBJ2-3; abundance: once; CDR3nt: TGTGCCAGCAGTCCAGGGACAGAGAACACAGATACGCAGTATTTT; CDR3aa: CASSPGTENTDTQYF
v_gene: TRBV29-1; d_gene: TRBD1; j_gene: TRBJ2-6; abundance: NA; CDR3nt: TGCAGCGCCCTGGTAGCCAGGGGGCCTGGGGCCAACGTCCTGACTTTC; CDR3aa: CSALVARGPGANVLTF
v_gene: TRBV2; d_gene: NA; j_gene: TRBJ1-1; abundance: NA; CDR3nt: TGTGCCAGCAGTGGAAGGAGGGTACCCATCGGTGACACTGAAGCTTTCTTT; CDR3aa: CASSGRRVPIGDTEAFF
v_gene: TRBV28; d_gene: TRBD1; j_gene: TRBJ2-1; abundance: NA; CDR3nt: TGTGCCAGCAGTCCATCAGGGACAGGGTGGAATGAGCAGTTCTTC; CDR3aa: CASSPSGTGWNEQFF
v_gene: TRBV20-1; d_gene: NA; j_gene: TRBJ2-7; abundance: few; CDR3nt: TGCAGTGCTAGCGTGACAGGCGGGGAGCAGTACTTC; CDR3aa: CSASVTGGEQYF
v_gene: TRBV24-1; d_gene: TRBD1; j_gene: TRBJ2-7; abundance: NA; CDR3nt: TGTGCCACCAGTGATCCGACAGGGGCTGGGAATGAGCAGTACTTC; CDR3aa: CATSDPTGAGNEQYF
v_gene: TRBV11-2; d_gene: TRBD2; j_gene: TRBJ2-3; abundance: few; CDR3nt: TGTGCCAGCAGCTCCATTAGGAGTGGGAGGGCCGATAGATACGCGTATTTT; CDR3aa: CASSSIRSGRADRYAYF
v_gene: TRBV27; d_gene: NA; j_gene: TRBJ2-5; abundance: few; CDR3nt: TGTGCCAGCAGTCTTCTGTCCTCACAGGGCTGGGTGACCCAGTACTTC; CDR3aa: CASSLLSSQGWVTQYF
v_gene: TRBV24-1; d_gene: TRBD2; j_gene: TRBJ2-1; abundance: NA; CDR3nt: TGTGTCACCAGTGATATCGGGACTAGCGGGAGTTGGAATGAGCAGTTCTTC; CDR3aa: CVTSDIGTSGSWNEQFF
v_gene: TRBV7-2; d_gene: NA; j_gene: TRBJ2-5; abundance: NA; CDR3nt: TGTGCCAGCAGCTTAGCGGTATTGGAGACCCAGTACTTC; CDR3aa: CASSLAVLETQYF
v_gene: TRBV29-1; d_gene: NA; j_gene: TRBJ2-1; abundance: few; CDR3nt: TGCAGCGTTGAGGGCCGGGCCAGCTCCTACAATGAGCAGTTCTTC; CDR3aa: CSVEGRASSYNEQFF
v_gene: TRBV6-1; d_gene: NA; j_gene: TRBJ2-1; abundance: few; CDR3nt: TGTGCCAGCAGTGAAGCCGTGAGCTCCTACAATGAGCAGTTCTTC; CDR3aa: CASSEAVSSYNEQFF
v_gene: TRBV4-2; d_gene: NA; j_gene: TRBJ2-1; abundance: few; CDR3nt: TGTGCCAGCAGCCTGGGACGGGCAGTGGGCAATGAGCAGTTCTTC; CDR3aa: CASSLGRAVGNEQFF
v_gene: TRBV4-1; d_gene: TRBD1; j_gene: TRBJ2-1; abundance: NA; CDR3nt: TGCGCCAGCAGCCAGCTGACAGGGGGCCTGGGTAATGAGCAGTTCTTC; CDR3aa: CASSQLTGGLGNEQFF
v_gene: TRBV29-1; d_gene: NA; j_gene: TRBJ1-2; abundance: few; CDR3nt: TGCAGCGTTGCGCCCTCTAACTATGGCTACACCTTC; CDR3aa: CSVAPSNYGYTF
v_gene: TRBV4-1; d_gene: NA; j_gene: TRBJ1-3; abundance: NA; CDR3nt: TGCGCCAGCAGCCAGACGACACTGACTGGAAACACCATATATTTT; CDR3aa: CASSQTTLTGNTIYF
v_gene: TRBV2; d_gene: NA; j_gene: TRBJ2-2; abundance: NA; CDR3nt: TGTGCCAGCAGTGCCGGCGGACGCGGGGAGCTGTTTTTT; CDR3aa: CASSAGGRGELFF
v_gene: TRBV24-1; d_gene: TRBD1; j_gene: TRBJ2-5; abundance: NA; CDR3nt: TGTGCCACCAGTGATTTGCAGGGGGCATTAGGAGAGACCCAGTACTTC; CDR3aa: CATSDLQGALGETQYF
v_gene: TRBV5-1; d_gene: TRBD1; j_gene: TRBJ1-2; abundance: NA; CDR3nt: TGCGCCAGCAGCTTGGAGGACAGGGGGCGAGGCTACACCTTC; CDR3aa: CASSLEDRGRGYTF
v_gene: TRBV2; d_gene: NA; j_gene: TRBJ1-2; abundance: NA; CDR3nt: TGTGCCAGCAGTGAAGGCAACAGCCCCCTCTATGGCTACACCTTC; CDR3aa: CASSEGNSPLYGYTF
v_gene: TRBV20-1; d_gene: NA; j_gene: TRBJ2-7; abundance: few; CDR3nt: TGCAGTGCTAGAGTCATCGACAGGCCACTCTACGAGCAGTACTTC; CDR3aa: CSARVIDRPLYEQYF
v_gene: TRBV7-2; d_gene: TRBD2; j_gene: TRBJ2-1; abundance: few; CDR3nt: TGTGCCAGCAGCTCCCGGCTAGCGGCCTGGAATGAGCAGTTCTTC; CDR3aa: CASSSRLAAWNEQFF
v_gene: TRBV5-6; d_gene: TRBD2; j_gene: TRBJ2-7; abundance: few; CDR3nt: TGTGCCAGCAGCCCCCCCGGGACTAATCGGTACGAGCAGTACTTC; CDR3aa: CASSPPGTNRYEQYF
v_gene: TRBV10-3; d_gene: NA; j_gene: TRBJ2-1; abundance: NA; CDR3nt: TGTGCCATCAGTGGAGCCCGAGTGGAGGGTGAGCAGTTCTTC; CDR3aa: CAISGARVEGEQFF
v_gene: TRBV7-2; d_gene: TRBD2; j_gene: TRBJ2-7; abundance: few; CDR3nt: TGTGCCAGCAGCTTAGTCAGCGGCGGGAGCCCGTCCTACGAGCAGTACTTC; CDR3aa: CASSLVSGGSPSYEQYF
v_gene: TRBV30; d_gene: NA; j_gene: TRBJ1-1; abundance: NA; CDR3nt: TGTGCCTGCCAGCAGTCCGGGGCTTTCTTT; CDR3aa: CACQQSGAFF
v_gene: TRBV4-1; d_gene: NA; j_gene: TRBJ1-1; abundance: NA; CDR3nt: TGCGCCAGCAGCCAGTGGGGGATTACTGAAGCTTTCTTT; CDR3aa: CASSQWGITEAFF
v_gene: TRBV28; d_gene: NA; j_gene: TRBJ2-2; abundance: NA; CDR3nt: TGTGCCAGCAGTTTACGCAATTGGAGAACCGGGGAGCTGTTTTTT; CDR3aa: CASSLRNWRTGELFF
v_gene: TRBV5-1; d_gene: NA; j_gene: TRBJ1-1; abundance: NA; CDR3nt: TGCGCCAGCAGCTTGGACGGGGCCGGGGGGGCTGAAGCTTTCTTT; CDR3aa: CASSLDGAGGAEAFF
v_gene: TRBV27; d_gene: NA; j_gene: TRBJ1-2; abundance: NA; CDR3nt: TGTGCCAGCAGTTCCGCCGGGGGGCGAGGCTATGGCTACACCTTC; CDR3aa: CASSSAGGRGYGYTF
v_gene: TRBV25-1; d_gene: TRBD1; j_gene: TRBJ2-5; abundance: NA; CDR3nt: TGTGCCAGCAGTGGGGACAGGGGGTTCGGGCAGTACTTC; CDR3aa: CASSGDRGFGQYF
v_gene: TRBV2; d_gene: TRBD2; j_gene: TRBJ2-1; abundance: NA; CDR3nt: TGTGCCAGCAGCCCTACCACTGGCGGGGGGAACAATGAGCAGTTCTTC; CDR3aa: CASSPTTGGGNNEQFF
v_gene: TRBV20-1; d_gene: TRBD1; j_gene: TRBJ1-6; abundance: once; CDR3nt: TGCAGTGCCCGGGACAGGATCAATTCACCCCTCCACTTT; CDR3aa: CSARDRINSPLHF
v_gene: TRBV29-1; d_gene: NA; j_gene: TRBJ2-7; abundance: NA; CDR3nt: TGCAGCGTTTCCTCGGTACAGGAGAGCTCCTACGAGCAGTACTTC; CDR3aa: CSVSSVQESSYEQYF